This is a list of T cell receptor beta chains from one sample in a study of cytomegalovirus exposure and HLA in healthy donors. This table comes from immunoSEQ multiplex PCR, and its TCRdb copy is limited to in-frame clones, with some not included. The table shows about 200,000 clones, with 65% to 90% occurring only once. Material for sequencing was PBMCs. These receptors originate from a woman between 25 and 40 years old in good health and CMV-seronegative. The CDR3 runs from the conserved cysteine through the conserved F or W. D genes are given only for firm matches. Clone size appears in some rows only: once, few, many, or a class for an expanded clone.

CDR3,DNA,D,size,J,V
CASSLGSGLAQYF,TGTGCCAGCAGCTTAGGTTCCGGACTAGCACAGTATTTT,TRBD2,.,TRBJ2-3,TRBV7-2
CSVEPSIGYTF,TGCAGCGTTGAACCCTCTATCGGCTACACCTTC,.,.,TRBJ1-2,TRBV29-1
CASSLGVYSYEQYF,TGTGCCAGCAGCTTGGGCGTCTACTCCTACGAGCAGTACTTC,.,.,TRBJ2-7,TRBV5-6
CASRPGTSGSYEQYF,TGTGCCAGCAGACCGGGGACTAGCGGGAGCTACGAGCAGTACTTC,TRBD2,.,TRBJ2-7,TRBV28
CASSEGAGELFF,TGTGCCAGCAGCGAGGGGGCCGGGGAGCTGTTTTTT,.,.,TRBJ2-2,TRBV9
CASSLAERNIQYF,TGTGCCAGCAGCTTAGCGGAGAGGAACATTCAGTACTTC,.,.,TRBJ2-4,TRBV7-9
CASSAPSSGANVLTF,TGTGCCAGCAGTGCCCCCAGCTCTGGGGCCAACGTCCTGACTTTC,.,once,TRBJ2-6,TRBV6-1
CARRWGGQPQHF,TGTGCCAGAAGGTGGGGGGGTCAGCCCCAGCATTTT,.,.,TRBJ1-5,TRBV5-3
CASSFGKFTDTQYF,TGTGCCAGCAGTTTTGGCAAATTCACAGATACGCAGTATTTT,.,once,TRBJ2-3,TRBV27
CASTRLAGDYEQYF,TGTGCCAGCACCCGCTTAGCGGGAGATTACGAGCAGTACTTC,TRBD2,.,TRBJ2-7,TRBV6-5
CASSEGQGEPQHF,TGTGCCAGCAGCGAGGGACAAGGCGAGCCCCAGCATTTT,.,once,TRBJ1-5,TRBV7-9
CAISAPRTGGELFF,TGTGCCATCAGTGCCCCTAGAACCGGCGGGGAGCTGTTTTTT,.,.,TRBJ2-2,TRBV10-3
CASSFAGATYEQYF,TGTGCCAGCAGCTTCGCAGGGGCGACCTACGAGCAGTACTTC,.,.,TRBJ2-7,TRBV7-2
CASSPGTSPNEQYF,TGTGCCAGCAGCCCCGGGACTAGCCCCAACGAGCAGTACTTC,TRBD2,few,TRBJ2-7,TRBV5-4
CASSYPFGHQYEQYF,TGTGCCAGCAGTTATCCTTTCGGACACCAGTACGAGCAGTACTTC,.,.,TRBJ2-7,TRBV6-6
CASTTWSDRGYTKNIQYF,TGTGCCAGCACCACTTGGAGTGACAGGGGGTACACCAAAAACATTCAGTACTTC,TRBD1,.,TRBJ2-4,TRBV5-6
CASSLYSGSANTEAFF,TGTGCCAGCAGTTTATATAGCGGGAGCGCGAACACTGAAGCTTTCTTT,.,.,TRBJ1-1,TRBV27
CASSRPGQPDQPQHF,TGTGCCAGCTCACGCCCGGGACAACCCGATCAGCCCCAGCATTTT,.,once,TRBJ1-5,TRBV18
CASSLKQVEDEAFF,TGTGCCAGCAGCTTAAAACAGGTTGAGGATGAAGCTTTCTTT,.,once,TRBJ1-1,TRBV7-3
CASTLQGIDGYTF,TGTGCCAGCACCTTACAGGGGATCGATGGCTACACCTTC,TRBD1,.,TRBJ1-2,TRBV7-2
CASSLGQGIEKLFF,TGCGCCAGCAGCTTGGGACAGGGGATAGAAAAACTGTTTTTT,TRBD1,.,TRBJ1-4,TRBV5-1
CASSPSSRGAFF,TGTGCCAGCTCACCTTCGAGCCGGGGGGCTTTCTTT,.,.,TRBJ1-1,TRBV18
CASTGHQNEKLFF,TGTGCCAGCACCGGACATCAGAATGAAAAACTGTTTTTT,.,.,TRBJ1-4,TRBV6-8
CASSFPGLAGGGGQFF,TGTGCCAGCAGCTTTCCCGGACTAGCGGGAGGGGGTGGGCAGTTCTTC,TRBD2,.,TRBJ2-1,TRBV5-6
CAWSDLFTDTQYF,TGTGCCTGGAGTGACTTGTTCACAGATACGCAGTATTTT,.,.,TRBJ2-3,TRBV30
CASSLAGGGTTGGQETQYF,TGCGCCAGCAGCTTGGCCGGGGGAGGGACCACAGGTGGGCAAGAGACCCAGTACTTC,TRBD2,.,TRBJ2-5,TRBV5-1
CASSYRTGGNTGELFF,TGCGCCAGCAGCTACCGGACAGGGGGTAACACCGGGGAGCTGTTTTTT,TRBD1,once,TRBJ2-2,TRBV5-1
CASSPLTGAFNEQFF,TGTGCTAGCAGCCCCCTCACAGGGGCATTCAATGAGCAGTTCTTC,TRBD1,.,TRBJ2-1,TRBV7-7
CSVEDPLAGVRADTQYF,TGCAGCGTTGAAGATCCTCTGGCGGGGGTAAGAGCAGATACGCAGTATTTT,TRBD2,.,TRBJ2-3,TRBV29-1